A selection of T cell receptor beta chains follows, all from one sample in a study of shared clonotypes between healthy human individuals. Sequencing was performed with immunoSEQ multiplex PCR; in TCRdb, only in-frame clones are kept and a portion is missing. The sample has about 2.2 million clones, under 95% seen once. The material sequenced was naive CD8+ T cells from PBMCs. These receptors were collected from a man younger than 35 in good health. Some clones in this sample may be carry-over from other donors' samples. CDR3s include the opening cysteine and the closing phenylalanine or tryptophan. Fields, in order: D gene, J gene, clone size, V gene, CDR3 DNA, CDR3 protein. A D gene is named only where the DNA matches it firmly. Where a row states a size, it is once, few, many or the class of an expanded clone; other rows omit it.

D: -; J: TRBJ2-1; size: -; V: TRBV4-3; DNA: TGCGCCAGCAGCCAAGATCTTGGCGGGGAGGCGTACAATGAGCAGTTCTTC; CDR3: CASSQDLGGEAYNEQFF
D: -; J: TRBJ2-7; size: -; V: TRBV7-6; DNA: TGTGCCAGCAGCCCAGTTTCCGCGATACGGGAGCCCTACGAGCAGTACTTC; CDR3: CASSPVSAIREPYEQYF
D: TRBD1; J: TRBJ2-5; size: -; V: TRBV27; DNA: TGTGCCAGCAGTTTAGGGACAGGGGGCATAGAGACCCAGTACTTC; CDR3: CASSLGTGGIETQYF
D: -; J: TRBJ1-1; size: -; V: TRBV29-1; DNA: TGCAGCGTTTCTCAGAACACTGAAGCTTTCTTT; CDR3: CSVSQNTEAFF
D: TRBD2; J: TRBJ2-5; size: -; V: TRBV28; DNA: TGTGCCAGCAGCACCTGGACTAGCGGGACACTACAAGAGACCCAGTACTTC; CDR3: CASSTWTSGTLQETQYF
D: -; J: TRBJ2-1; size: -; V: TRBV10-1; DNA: TGCGCCAGCAGTGAGTCGGACACGCAGTTCTTC; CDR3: CASSESDTQFF
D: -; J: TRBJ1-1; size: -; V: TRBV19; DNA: TGTGCCAGTAGTAGGGGACCTGAAGCTTTCTTT; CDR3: CASSRGPEAFF
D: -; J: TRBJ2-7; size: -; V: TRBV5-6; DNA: TGTGCCAGCAGCTTTGGGGACACGCTCGAGCAGTACTTC; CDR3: CASSFGDTLEQYF
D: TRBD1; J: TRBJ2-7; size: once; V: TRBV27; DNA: TGTGCCAGCAGGAATCGACAGGGCTTGGGCGAGCAGTACTTC; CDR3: CASRNRQGLGEQYF
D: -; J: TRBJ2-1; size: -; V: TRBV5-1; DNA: TGCGCCAGCAGCCCTAGTTCGGCGGTTGCCTCCTACAATGAGCAGTTCTTC; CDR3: CASSPSSAVASYNEQFF
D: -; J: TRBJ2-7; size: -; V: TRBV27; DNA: TGTGCCAGCAGTTTCCTGCGTCAACCTTACGAGCAGTACTTC; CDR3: CASSFLRQPYEQYF
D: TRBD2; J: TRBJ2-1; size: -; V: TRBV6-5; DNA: TGTGCCAGCAGTTACCAAGGACTAGCGGGATACAATGAGCAGTTCTTC; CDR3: CASSYQGLAGYNEQFF
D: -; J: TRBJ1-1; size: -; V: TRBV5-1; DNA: TGCGCCAGCAGCCCCGACCGGGTTGGGCAGCTTATCGCTGAAGCTTTCTTT; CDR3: CASSPDRVGQLIAEAFF
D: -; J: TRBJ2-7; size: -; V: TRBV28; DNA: TGTGCCAGCGGGCAGGGCGAGCAGTACTTC; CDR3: CASGQGEQYF
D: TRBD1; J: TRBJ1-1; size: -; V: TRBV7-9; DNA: TGTGCCAGCAGCTTTCGGGACAGGGATGGCGACACTGAAGCTTTCTTT; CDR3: CASSFRDRDGDTEAFF
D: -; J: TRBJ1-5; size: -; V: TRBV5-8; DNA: TGTGCCAGCAGCTTGCCTCTGTCCAATCAGCCCCAGCATTTT; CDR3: CASSLPLSNQPQHF
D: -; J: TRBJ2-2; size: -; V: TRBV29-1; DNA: TGCAGCGTTCGGCAGGGTACCGGGGAGCTGTTTTTT; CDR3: CSVRQGTGELFF
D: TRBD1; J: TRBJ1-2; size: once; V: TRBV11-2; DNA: TGTGCCAGCGGATGGGACAGCAGCTATGGCTACACCTTC; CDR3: CASGWDSSYGYTF